This TCR beta chain came from a study of T cells in localized non-small cell lung cancer. Study-wide points: In adjacent lung appeared a median 57 of the top 100 tumor clones. Tumor trailed uninvolved adjacent lung in T cell clonality, which peaked there. Patients showing higher blood T cell density tended to see longer overall survival. Analysis by sequencing included only one tumor region, so heterogeneity remains possible.

This clone was counted a few times. Its cognate antigen is unknown. Generated by immunoSEQ multiplex PCR, the TCRdb table keeps only in-frame clones and is missing some. The data contain 9,500 to 14,000 clones, less than 35% of them seen just once; the ten biggest clones take up about 5.6%. Germline V lookup: CDR1 LNHDA, CDR2 SQIVND (reference sequence). The CDR3 totals 14 residues. V lost 6 bases to trimming and J lost 11 bases, with 19 bases between them. This TCR was recovered from a man between 35 and 75 years old with stage I lung adenocarcinoma. Sample: lung tumor tissue, taken before any cancer treatment. The chain recombines TRBV19 with TRBJ1-4, with a tentative D call TRBD1 (5 bases). CDR3 in DNA: TGTGCCAGTAGCCCGGGACTTCCTGGAAGCAAACTGTTTTTT. Its protein product is CASSPGLPGSKLFF.